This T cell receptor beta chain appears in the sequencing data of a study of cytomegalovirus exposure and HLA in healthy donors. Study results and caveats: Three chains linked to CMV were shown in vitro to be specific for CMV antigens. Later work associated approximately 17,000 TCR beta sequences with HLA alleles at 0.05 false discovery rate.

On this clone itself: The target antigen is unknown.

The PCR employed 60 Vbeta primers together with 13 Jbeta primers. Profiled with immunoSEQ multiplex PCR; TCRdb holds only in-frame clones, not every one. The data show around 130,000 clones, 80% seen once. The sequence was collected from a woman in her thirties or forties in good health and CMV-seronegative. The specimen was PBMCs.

CDR3 sequence (DNA): TGTGCTAGTGGTTTGGTAAGGGGACAGTACGACTATCAGCCCCAGCATTTT. Translation gives CASGLVRGQYDYQPQHF. The rearrangement joins TRBV12-5 to TRBJ1-5, with TRBD1 matching over 7 bases. J lost 5 bases, V lost 0 bases, and 10 bases had no gene match. The germline V gene has CDR1 LGHNT and CDR2 FRNRAP. The CDR3 totals 17 residues.